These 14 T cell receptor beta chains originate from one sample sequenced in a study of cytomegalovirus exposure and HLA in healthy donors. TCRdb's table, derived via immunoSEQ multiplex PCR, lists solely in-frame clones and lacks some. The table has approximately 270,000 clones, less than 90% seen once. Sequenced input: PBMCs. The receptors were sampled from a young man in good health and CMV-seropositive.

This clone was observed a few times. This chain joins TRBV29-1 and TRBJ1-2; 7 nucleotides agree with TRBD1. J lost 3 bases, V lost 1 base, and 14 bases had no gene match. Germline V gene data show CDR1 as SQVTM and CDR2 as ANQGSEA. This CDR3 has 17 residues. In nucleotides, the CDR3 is TGCAGCGTTGAAGGATTCAGGGGGGGCTCCTCTGACTATGGCTACACCTTC. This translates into CSVEGFRGGSSDYGYTF.

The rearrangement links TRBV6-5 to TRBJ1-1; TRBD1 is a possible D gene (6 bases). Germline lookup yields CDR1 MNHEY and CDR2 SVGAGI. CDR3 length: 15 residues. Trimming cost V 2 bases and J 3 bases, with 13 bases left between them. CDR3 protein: CASSYIVRGHTEAFF. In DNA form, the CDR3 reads TGTGCCAGCAGTTACATTGTACGGGGGCACACTGAAGCTTTCTTT.

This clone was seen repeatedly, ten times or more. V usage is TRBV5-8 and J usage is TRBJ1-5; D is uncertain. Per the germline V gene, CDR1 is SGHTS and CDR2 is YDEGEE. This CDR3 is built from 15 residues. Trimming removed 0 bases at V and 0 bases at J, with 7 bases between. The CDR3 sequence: CASSLDGYSNQPQHF. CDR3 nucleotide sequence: TGTGCCAGCAGCTTGGACGGATATAGCAATCAGCCCCAGCATTTT.

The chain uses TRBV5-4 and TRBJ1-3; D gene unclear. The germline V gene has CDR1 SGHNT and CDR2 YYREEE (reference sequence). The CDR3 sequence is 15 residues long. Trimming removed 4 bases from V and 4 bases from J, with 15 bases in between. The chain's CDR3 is CASSPDITGGNTIYF. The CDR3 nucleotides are TGTGCCAGCAGCCCCGATATAACCGGAGGAAACACCATATATTTT.

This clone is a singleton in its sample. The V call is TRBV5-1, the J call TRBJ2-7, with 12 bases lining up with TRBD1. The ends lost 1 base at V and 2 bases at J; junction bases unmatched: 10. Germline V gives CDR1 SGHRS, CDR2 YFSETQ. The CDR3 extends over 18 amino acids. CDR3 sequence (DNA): TGCGCCAGCAGCTTGACCGGGACAGGGGGCTCTCAAACCTACGAGCAGTACTTC. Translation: CASSLTGTGGSQTYEQYF.

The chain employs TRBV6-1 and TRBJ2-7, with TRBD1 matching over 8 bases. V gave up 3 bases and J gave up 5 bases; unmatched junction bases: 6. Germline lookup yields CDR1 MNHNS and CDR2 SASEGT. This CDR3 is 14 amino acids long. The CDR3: CASSDGQGRHEQYF. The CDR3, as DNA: TGTGCCAGCAGTGATGGACAGGGTAGGCACGAGCAGTACTTC.

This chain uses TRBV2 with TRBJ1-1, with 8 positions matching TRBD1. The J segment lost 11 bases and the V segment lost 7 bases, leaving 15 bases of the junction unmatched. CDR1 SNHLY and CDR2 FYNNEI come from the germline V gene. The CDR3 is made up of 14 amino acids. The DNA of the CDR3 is TGTGCCAGCATCGGGTTCGGGCAGGGGGCCGTGGCTTTCTTT. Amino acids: CASIGFGQGAVAFF.

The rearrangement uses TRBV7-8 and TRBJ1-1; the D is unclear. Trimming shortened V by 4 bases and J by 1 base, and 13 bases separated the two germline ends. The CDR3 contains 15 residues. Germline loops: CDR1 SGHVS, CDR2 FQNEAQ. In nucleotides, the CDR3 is TGTGCCAGCAGCTCCCCAGCGACTTCGAACACTGAAGCTTTCTTT. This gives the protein CASSSPATSNTEAFF.

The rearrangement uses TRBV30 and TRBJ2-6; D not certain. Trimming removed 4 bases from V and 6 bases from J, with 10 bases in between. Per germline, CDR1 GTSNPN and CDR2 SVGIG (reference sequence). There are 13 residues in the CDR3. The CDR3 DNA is TGTGCCTGGACACCGCTGTTGGCCAACGTCCTGACTTTC. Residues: CAWTPLLANVLTF.

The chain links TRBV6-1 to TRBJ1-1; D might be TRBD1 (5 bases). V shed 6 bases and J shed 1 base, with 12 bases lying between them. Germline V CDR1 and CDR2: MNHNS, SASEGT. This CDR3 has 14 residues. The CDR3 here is CASSEGPWNTEAFF. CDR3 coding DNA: TGTGCCAGCAGCGAGGGACCCTGGAACACTGAAGCTTTCTTT.

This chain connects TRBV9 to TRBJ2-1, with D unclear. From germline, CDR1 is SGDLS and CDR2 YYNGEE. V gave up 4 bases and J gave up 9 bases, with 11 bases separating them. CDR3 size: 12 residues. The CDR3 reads CASSTQPGEQFF. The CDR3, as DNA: TGTGCCAGCAGCACCCAACCCGGTGAGCAGTTCTTC.

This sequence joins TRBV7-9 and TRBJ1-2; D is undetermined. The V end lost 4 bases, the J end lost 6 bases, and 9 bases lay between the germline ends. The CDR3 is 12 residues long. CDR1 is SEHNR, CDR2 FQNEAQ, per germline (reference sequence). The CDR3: CASSWEGDGYTF. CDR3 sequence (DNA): TGTGCCAGCAGCTGGGAAGGAGATGGCTACACCTTC.

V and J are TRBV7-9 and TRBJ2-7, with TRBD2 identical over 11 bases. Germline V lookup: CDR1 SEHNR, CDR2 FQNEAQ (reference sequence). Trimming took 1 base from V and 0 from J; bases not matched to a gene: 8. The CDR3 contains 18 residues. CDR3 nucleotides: TGTGCCAGCAGCTTAGACAGGACTAGCGGGCCTAGCTCCTACGAGCAGTACTTC. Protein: CASSLDRTSGPSSYEQYF.

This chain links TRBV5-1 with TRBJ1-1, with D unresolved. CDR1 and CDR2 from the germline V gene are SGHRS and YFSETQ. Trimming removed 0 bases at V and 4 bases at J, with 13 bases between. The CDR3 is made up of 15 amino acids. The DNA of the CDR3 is TGCGCCAGCAGCTTGGGGGCGGGATTTGGCACTGAAGCTTTCTTT. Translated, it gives CASSLGAGFGTEAFF.